This TCR beta chain was profiled in a study of cytomegalovirus exposure and HLA in healthy donors. Background on the study: The 95 to 150 validation repertoires, a later analysis reported, used the same platform as the 600 to 700 first-cohort repertoires. Study-level findings and limits: Cytomegalovirus association was listed for around 170 TCR beta chains. Per published reports, the classifier diagnosed cytomegalovirus status with high specificity and sensitivity.

Turning to this clone: The antigen is not known.

The donors were members of the approximately 130-subject validation cohort (separate from the roughly 660-subject first cohort). Assay: immunoSEQ multiplex PCR; the TCRdb copy retains only in-frame clones and omits some. Of about 130,000 clones detected, over 90% appear once; the ten largest clones hold less than 2%. Germline V gene sequence: CDR1 SGDLS, CDR2 YYNGEE. There are 14 residues in the CDR3. The V and J ends lost 2 bases and 6 bases respectively, with 11 bases between them. Source material: PBMCs. The TCR was taken from a man between 18 and 29 years old in good health and CMV-seropositive. The rearrangement links TRBV9 to TRBJ2-2, with a weak D call TRBD1 (6 bases). CDR3 in DNA: TGTGCCAGCAGCGTCACCAGGGGTTCCGGGGAGCTGTTTTTT. Protein sequence: CASSVTRGSGELFF.